A selection of T cell receptor beta chains follows, all from one sample in a study of spatial heterogeneity in lung cancer. From the 5' RACE reads, TCRdb called clonotypes with MiXCR, one entry per CDR3 protein. The sample lists around 9,000 distinct CDR3 sequences; 5% to 6.5% were seen once. The material sequenced was lung tumor tissue, taken at surgery. These receptors came from a male donor with early-stage non-small cell lung cancer. Each CDR3 is given with its conserved first and last residue. Each record gives: V gene, D gene, clone size, J gene, CDR3 protein, CDR3 DNA. The D gene is left open where the match is weak. Part of the rows lack a size; the others show once, few, many or a class for expanded clones.

TRBV7-2	TRBD2	many	TRBJ2-3	CASSPRLAGSTDTQYF	TGTGCCAGCAGCCCCCGACTAGCGGGAAGCACAGATACGCAGTATTTT
TRBV9	TRBD1	many	TRBJ1-1	CASSLGDSRRAEAFF	TGTGCCAGCAGCCTAGGGGACAGTCGACGGGCTGAAGCTTTCTTT
TRBV20-1	-	once	TRBJ2-4	CSADDLAKNIQYF	TGCAGTGCTGACGACCTAGCCAAAAACATTCAGTACTTC
TRBV28	TRBD1	medium-sized	TRBJ2-5	CASRGQGGETQYF	TGTGCCAGCAGAGGACAGGGGGGGGAGACCCAGTACTTC
TRBV28	-	few	TRBJ2-7	CASSRPSGGDTYEQYF	TGTGCCAGCAGCCGTCCAAGTGGCGGGGATACCTACGAGCAGTACTTC
TRBV7-2	-	medium-sized	TRBJ1-6	CASSLRQGRSPLHF	TGTGCCAGCAGCTTACGCCAGGGAAGGTCACCCCTCCACTTT
TRBV7-2	-	many	TRBJ2-7	CASSLDPLGSGEQYF	TGTGCCAGCAGCTTAGATCCTCTGGGGTCTGGCGAGCAGTACTTC
TRBV7-2	-	-	TRBJ1-6	CASSPVLVLYSPLHF	TGTGCCAGCAGCCCCGTCTTAGTACTGTATTCACCCCTCCACTTT
TRBV3-1	-	many	TRBJ1-2	CASSQAGVRGTYGYTF	TGTGCCAGCAGCCAAGCGGGAGTCAGGGGAACCTATGGCTACACCTTC
TRBV5-1	TRBD2	-	TRBJ2-5	CASSLGLAGGPQETQYF	TGCGCCAGCAGCTTGGGGCTAGCGGGGGGGCCTCAAGAGACCCAGTACTTC
TRBV6-5	-	medium-sized	TRBJ1-1	CASSLKGWTEAFF	TGTGCCAGCAGTTTAAAGGGATGGACTGAAGCTTTCTTT
TRBV7-9	TRBD1	many	TRBJ1-6	CASSLAAGGNNSPLHF	TGTGCCAGCAGCTTAGCGGCAGGGGGCAATAATTCACCCCTCCACTTT
TRBV7-2	-	many	TRBJ2-3	CASSSPRGGNRKSDTQYF	TGTGCCAGCAGCTCTCCCAGGGGGGGGAATAGAAAATCAGATACGCAGTATTTT
TRBV27	-	many	TRBJ1-2	CASSFGGAGSDGYTF	TGTGCCAGCAGTTTTGGGGGCGCCGGCTCCGATGGCTACACCTTC
TRBV4-3	TRBD1	few	TRBJ2-7	CASSHRTGDEQYF	TGCGCCAGCAGCCATAGGACAGGGGATGAGCAGTACTTC
TRBV11-2	TRBD1	many	TRBJ1-4	CASSATGGHEKLFF	TGTGCCAGCAGCGCGACAGGGGGCCATGAAAAACTGTTTTTT